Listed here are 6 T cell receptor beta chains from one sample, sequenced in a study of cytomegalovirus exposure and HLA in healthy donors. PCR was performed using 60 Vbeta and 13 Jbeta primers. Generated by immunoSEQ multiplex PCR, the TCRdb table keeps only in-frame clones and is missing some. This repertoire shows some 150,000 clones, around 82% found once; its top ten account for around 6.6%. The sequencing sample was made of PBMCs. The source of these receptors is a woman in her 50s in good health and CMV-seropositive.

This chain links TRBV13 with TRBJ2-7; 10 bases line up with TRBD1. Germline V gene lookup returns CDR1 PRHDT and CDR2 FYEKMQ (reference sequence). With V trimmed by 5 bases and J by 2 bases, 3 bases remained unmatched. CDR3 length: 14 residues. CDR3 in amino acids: CASSLGQGTYEQYF. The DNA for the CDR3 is TGTGCCAGCAGCCTGGGACAGGGGACCTACGAGCAGTACTTC.

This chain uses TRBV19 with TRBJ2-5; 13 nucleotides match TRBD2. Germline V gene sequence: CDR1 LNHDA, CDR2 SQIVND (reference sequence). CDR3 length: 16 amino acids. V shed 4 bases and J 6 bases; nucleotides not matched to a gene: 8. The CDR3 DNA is TGTGCCAGTAGTACCCTACTAGCGGGGGGGCAGAAGACCCAGTACTTC. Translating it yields CASSTLLAGGQKTQYF. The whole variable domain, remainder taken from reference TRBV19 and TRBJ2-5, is DGGITQSPKYLFRKEGQNVTLSCEQNLNHDAMYWYRQDPGQGLRLIYYSQIVNDFQKGDIAEGYSVSREKKESFPLTVTSAQKNPTAFYLCASSTLLAGGQKTQYFGPGTRLLVL.

The CDR3 spells CASSQEGGTSGNEQFF. The DNA of the CDR3 is TGCGCCAGCAGCCAAGAGGGGGGGACTAGCGGGAATGAGCAGTTCTTC. The rearrangement links TRBV4-1 to TRBJ2-1, with TRBD2 identical over 12 bases. The junction had 4 bases not matched to a gene; V was cut back by 0 bases and J by 7 bases. Germline CDR1 MGHRA, CDR2 YSYEKL. This CDR3 region has 16 residues.

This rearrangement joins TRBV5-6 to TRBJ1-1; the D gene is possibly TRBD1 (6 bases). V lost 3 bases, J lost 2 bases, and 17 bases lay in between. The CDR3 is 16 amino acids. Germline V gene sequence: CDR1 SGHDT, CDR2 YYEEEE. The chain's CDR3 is CASSSPYRAKNTEAFF. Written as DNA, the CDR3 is TGTGCCAGCAGCTCGCCGTACAGGGCTAAAAACACTGAAGCTTTCTTT.

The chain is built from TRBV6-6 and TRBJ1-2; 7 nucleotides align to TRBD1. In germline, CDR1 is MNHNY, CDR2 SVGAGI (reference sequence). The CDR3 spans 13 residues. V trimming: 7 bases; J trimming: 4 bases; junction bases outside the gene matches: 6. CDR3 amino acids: CASNSQGSYGYTF. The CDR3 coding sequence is TGTGCCAGCAATTCACAGGGGTCCTATGGCTACACCTTC.

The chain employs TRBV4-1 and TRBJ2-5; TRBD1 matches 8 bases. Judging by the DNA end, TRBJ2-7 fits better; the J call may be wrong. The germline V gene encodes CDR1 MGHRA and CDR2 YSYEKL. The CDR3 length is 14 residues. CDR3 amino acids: CASSSRTGTYEQYF. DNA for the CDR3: TGCGCCAGCAGCTCCCGGACAGGGACGTACGAGCAGTACTTC.